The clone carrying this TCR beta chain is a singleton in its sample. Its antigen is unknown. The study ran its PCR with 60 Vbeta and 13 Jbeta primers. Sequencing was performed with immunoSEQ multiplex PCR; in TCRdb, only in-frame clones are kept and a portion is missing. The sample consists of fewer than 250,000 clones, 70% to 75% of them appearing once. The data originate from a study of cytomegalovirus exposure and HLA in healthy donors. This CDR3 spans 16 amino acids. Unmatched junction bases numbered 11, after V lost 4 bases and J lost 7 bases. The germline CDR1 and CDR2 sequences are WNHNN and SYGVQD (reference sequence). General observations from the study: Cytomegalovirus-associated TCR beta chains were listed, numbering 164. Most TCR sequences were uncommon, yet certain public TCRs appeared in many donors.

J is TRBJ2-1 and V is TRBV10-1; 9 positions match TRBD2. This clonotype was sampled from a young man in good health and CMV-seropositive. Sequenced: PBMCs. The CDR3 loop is CASSGGYLAGINEQFF. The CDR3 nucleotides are TGCGCCAGCAGTGGGGGATACCTAGCGGGGATAAATGAGCAGTTCTTC.